Listed below are T cell receptor beta chains from one sample, sequenced in a study of Ad26.COV2.S vaccination and SARS-CoV-2 variants. Sequenced by immunoSEQ multiplex PCR; TCRdb stores in-frame clones only, minus some. The repertoire holds a few hundred thousand clones, with approximately 92% as singletons. The material sequenced was peripheral blood, taken in a trial of Ad26.COV2.S vaccine versus placebo. The receptor source for this set is a person aged 18-65 years who received the Ad26.COV2.S COVID-19 vaccine or a placebo. Each CDR3 is given with its conserved first and last residue.

v_call: TRBV3-1/TRBV3-2; j_call: TRBJ2-7; cdr3_aa: CASSQGGTGYFPYEQYF
v_call: TRBV6-5; j_call: TRBJ2-2; cdr3_aa: CASILSRGTGELFF
v_call: TRBV5-4; j_call: TRBJ2-7; cdr3_aa: CASSFPGGDEQYF
v_call: TRBV30; j_call: TRBJ2-3; cdr3_aa: CAWSVGTVNTQYF
v_call: TRBV9; j_call: TRBJ2-1; cdr3_aa: CASSVEGETYNEQFF
v_call: TRBV2; j_call: TRBJ1-1; cdr3_aa: CASRVDRLDTEAFF
v_call: TRBV7-2; j_call: TRBJ1-2; cdr3_aa: CASSSQTGIRHGYTF
v_call: TRBV27; j_call: TRBJ2-7; cdr3_aa: CASSLRGLAGTYEQYF
v_call: TRBV6-2/TRBV6-3; j_call: TRBJ1-1; cdr3_aa: CASSYSTGNTEAFF
v_call: TRBV10-1; j_call: TRBJ2-7; cdr3_aa: CASSESSGTGVSYF
v_call: TRBV5-5; j_call: TRBJ2-7; cdr3_aa: CASSLAYEQYF
v_call: TRBV11-3; j_call: TRBJ2-1; cdr3_aa: CASSLAASVDTRNEQFF
v_call: TRBV4-3; j_call: TRBJ1-1; cdr3_aa: CASSQDQGWEAFF
v_call: TRBV18; j_call: TRBJ2-3; cdr3_aa: CASSKRDTTDTQYF
v_call: TRBV6-5; j_call: TRBJ2-7; cdr3_aa: CASSYSKASTYEQYF
v_call: TRBV30; j_call: TRBJ2-7; cdr3_aa: CAWDDREISHEQYF
v_call: TRBV6-1; j_call: TRBJ1-6; cdr3_aa: CASSPGQGNSPLHF
v_call: TRBV9; j_call: TRBJ2-1; cdr3_aa: CASSLTALPLNNEQFF
v_call: TRBV29-1; j_call: TRBJ2-7; cdr3_aa: CSVQSGLVDEQYF
v_call: TRBV12-3/TRBV12-4; j_call: TRBJ1-5; cdr3_aa: CASTPNAVQPQHF
v_call: TRBV7-9; j_call: TRBJ2-1; cdr3_aa: CASSLGVSEIYNEQFF
v_call: TRBV9; j_call: TRBJ1-1; cdr3_aa: CASSYRDRDTEAFF
v_call: TRBV7-9; j_call: TRBJ1-1; cdr3_aa: CASSFPGSLNTEAFF
v_call: TRBV7-2; j_call: TRBJ1-6; cdr3_aa: CASSPDWNSPLHF
v_call: TRBV15; j_call: TRBJ2-4; cdr3_aa: CATSPPVAKNIQYF
v_call: TRBV6-4; j_call: TRBJ1-5; cdr3_aa: CASSEQFNQPQHF
v_call: TRBV10-3; j_call: TRBJ2-1; cdr3_aa: CAISESGAHEQFF
v_call: TRBV27; j_call: TRBJ1-1; cdr3_aa: CASSLRAEPNEAFF
v_call: TRBV7-9; j_call: TRBJ1-2; cdr3_aa: CASSLARAGRTYGYTF